One and the same sample provided the 8 T cell receptor beta chains below, sequenced in a study of cytomegalovirus exposure and HLA in healthy donors. The assay was immunoSEQ multiplex PCR, and TCRdb's table has in-frame clones only and misses some. The table has about 360,000 clones, about nine tenths seen once. Sequenced sample: PBMCs. These receptors were obtained from a woman aged 18 to 35 in good health and CMV-seronegative.

The chain uses TRBV30 and TRBJ1-4, with D possibly matching TRBD1 (6 bases). The V gene lost 0 bases and the J gene lost 7 bases, with 12 bases spanning the gap. Germline loops: CDR1 GTSNPN, CDR2 SVGIG (reference sequence). There are 14 residues in the CDR3. The CDR3 nucleotides are TGTGCCTGGAGTGTACGGGGGGCTCGTGAAAAACTGTTTTTT. Its protein product is CAWSVRGAREKLFF.

This sequence joins TRBV7-2 and TRBJ2-6; 9 nucleotides agree with TRBD1. The CDR3 loop spans 18 amino acids. Germline V gene sequence: CDR1 SGHTA, CDR2 FQGNSA. The V and J ends lost 4 bases and 0 bases, in that order; junction bases with no gene match: 7. The CDR3 bases are TGTGCCAGCAGCTCAAGGACAGGGGCGAGCTCTGGGGCCAACGTCCTGACTTTC. Protein sequence: CASSSRTGASSGANVLTF.

This clone was seen once. V usage is TRBV29-1 and J usage is TRBJ1-1, with D perhaps TRBD1 (5 bases). Trimming cost V 1 base and J 0 bases, with 12 bases left between them. Germline V gene lookup returns CDR1 SQVTM and CDR2 ANQGSEA. The CDR3 is made up of 15 amino acids. CDR3 sequence reads: CSVEVGGHMNTEAFF. DNA for the CDR3: TGCAGCGTTGAAGTCGGCGGACACATGAACACTGAAGCTTTCTTT.

V is TRBV28 and J is TRBJ2-1; D unresolved. CDR3 length: 11 residues. CDR1 and CDR2 (germline): MDHEN, SYDVKM. V lost 6 bases and J lost 10, with 10 bases in between. This chain's CDR3 is CASSFLSEQFF. The CDR3 DNA is TGTGCCAGCAGCTTCCTGAGCGAGCAGTTCTTC.

The J gene is TRBJ2-5, the V gene TRBV5-1; unclear D gene. The CDR3 consists of 11 residues. Germline V gene lookup returns CDR1 SGHRS and CDR2 YFSETQ. Between the trimmed V and J ends, which lost 3 bases and 4 bases, there was a span of 4 bases. This chain's CDR3 is CASSYRETQYF. As DNA, the CDR3 is TGCGCCAGCAGCTACAGAGAGACCCAGTACTTC. The entire variable domain, with the rest obtained from reference TRBV5-1 and TRBJ2-5, is as follows: KAGVTQTPRYLIKTRGQQVTLSCSPISGHRSVSWYQQTPGQGLQFLFEYFSETQRNKGNFPGRFSGRQFSNSRSEMNVSTLELGDSALYLCASSYRETQYFGPGTRLLVL.

This clone was counted only a few times. The V and J genes are TRBV7-3 and TRBJ1-2; possibly TRBD1 for D (6 bases). V lost 0 bases to trimming and J lost 7 bases, with 12 bases between them. This CDR3 spans 14 amino acids. Germline-derived CDR1 and CDR2 are SGHTA and FQGTGA. CDR3 coding DNA: TGTGCCAGCAGCTTAACCCCAGGGGTGGGTGGCTACACCTTC. It encodes CASSLTPGVGGYTF.

This sequence joins TRBV18 and TRBJ2-3, with no clear D. The germline V gene has CDR1 KGHSH and CDR2 LQKENI. The CDR3 length is 12 residues. V lost 2 bases to trimming and J lost 5 bases, with 5 bases between them. CDR3 residues: CASSPSRDTQYF. In DNA form, the CDR3 reads TGTGCCAGCTCACCATCTAGAGATACGCAGTATTTT.

The chain has TRBV21-1 and TRBJ1-1; TRBD1, the D gene given by the table, was not confirmed from the DNA. TRBV21-1 is marked as a pseudogene. CDR3 length: 18 amino acids. The CDR3: CASSKAARTGQGDTEAFF. In nucleotides, the CDR3 is TGTGCCAGCAGCAAAGCCGCCCGGACAGGGCAGGGGGACACTGAAGCTTTCTTT.